Below, 21 T cell receptor beta chains from the same sample are listed, as sequenced in a study of OX40 agonist ivuxolimab in advanced cancers. Measured with immunoSEQ multiplex PCR; TCRdb has only the in-frame clones, and not every one. The sample holds 60,000 or so clones, around 83% seen once. Sequencing used CD4+ or CD8+ T cells sorted from blood, obtained in a trial of the OX40 agonist ivuxolimab. These receptors came from an adult with an advanced solid tumor such as melanoma, head and neck, liver or kidney cancer.

The gene calls are TRBV7-2 and TRBJ2-6; 9 positions match TRBD1. V dropped 5 bases and J dropped 0; count of bases not matched to a gene: 5. CDR3 length: 17 residues. CDR1 SGHTA and CDR2 FQGNSA come from the germline V gene. This CDR3 reads CASSRGQGSSGANVLTF. For the CDR3, the DNA is TGTGCCAGCAGCCGCGGACAGGGGAGCTCTGGGGCCAACGTCCTGACTTTC.

This rearrangement joins TRBV5-5 to TRBJ2-5; D might be TRBD1 (6 bases). This CDR3 is built from 13 residues. Germline CDR1 SGHKS, CDR2 YYEKEE (reference sequence). V was clipped by 3 bases and J by 5 bases, with 11 bases between them. CDR3 sequence (DNA): TGTGCCAGCAGCTACCCAGGGGAGGAGACCCAGTACTTC. Translation gives CASSYPGEETQYF.

The genes are TRBV5-1 and TRBJ1-3, with D unclear. CDR3 size: 13 residues. Trimming took 9 bases from V and 4 from J, leaving 14 bases between them. From germline, CDR1 is SGHRS and CDR2 YFSETQ. CDR3 bases: TGCGCCACCCCCTCGGCCACGGGAAACACCATATATTTT. It encodes CATPSATGNTIYF.

The chain is built from TRBV5-1 and TRBJ2-1; either TRBD1 or TRBD2 may supply D (7 bases each). Germline CDR1 SGHRS, CDR2 YFSETQ. The CDR3 is made up of 17 amino acids. Trimming removed 2 bases from V and 8 bases from J, with 23 bases in between. The CDR3: CASSFWGGGRQGDEQFF. For the CDR3, the DNA is TGCGCCAGCAGCTTCTGGGGCGGGGGACGCCAGGGGGATGAGCAGTTCTTC.

This chain links TRBV2 with TRBJ2-1, with D perhaps TRBD2 (6 bases). The CDR3 extends over 14 amino acids. V lost 11 bases and J lost 6, with 20 bases in between. CDR1 and CDR2 from the germline V gene are SNHLY and FYNNEI. CDR3 protein: CACRMDPTSNEQFF. The CDR3, as DNA: TGTGCCTGCCGTATGGACCCGACTAGCAATGAGCAGTTCTTC.

The J gene is TRBJ1-1, the V gene TRBV5-1; D unclear. Trimming pared 0 bases from V and 3 bases from J, leaving 9 bases between. The CDR3 runs to 14 residues. Looked up from germline, CDR1 is SGHRS and CDR2 is YFSETQ. CDR3 region: CASSLGSLDTEAFF. CDR3 nucleotides: TGCGCCAGCAGCTTGGGCTCACTGGACACTGAAGCTTTCTTT.

The chain combines TRBV7-9 with TRBJ2-5; 7 positions agree with TRBD1. The CDR3 runs 16 residues. The ends lost 2 bases at V and 2 bases at J; junction bases unmatched: 8. Germline lookup yields CDR1 SEHNR and CDR2 FQNEAQ (reference sequence). CDR3 sequence: CASSLSVGTEQETQYF. The CDR3 bases are TGTGCCAGCAGCTTATCTGTGGGGACAGAACAAGAGACCCAGTACTTC.

J is TRBJ1-1 and V is TRBV7-2; D unclear. In germline, CDR1 is SGHTA, CDR2 FQGNSA. The CDR3 has 13 residues. The V and J ends lost 1 base and 6 bases respectively, with 9 bases between them. Written as DNA, the CDR3 is TGTGCCAGCAGCTTAGTCCCGGAATCTGAAGCTTTCTTT. This translates into CASSLVPESEAFF.

The chain couples TRBV5-6 to TRBJ2-7; D possibly matches TRBD1 or TRBD2 (5 bases each). Trimming cost V 3 bases and J 2 bases, with 9 bases left between them. From germline, CDR1 is SGHDT and CDR2 YYEEEE. CDR3 length: 13 amino acids. Written as DNA, the CDR3 is TGTGCCAGCAGCTGGGACCGGACCTACGAGCAGTACTTC. Translated, it gives CASSWDRTYEQYF. Filled out from reference TRBV5-6 and TRBJ2-7, the complete variable domain reads DAGVTQSPTHLIKTRGQQVTLRCSPKSGHDTVSWYQQALGQGPQFIFQYYEEEERQRGNFPDRFSGHQFPNYSSELNVNALLLGDSALYLCASSWDRTYEQYFGPGTRLTVT.

The CDR3 DNA reads as TGTGCCAGCAATCCACCCCTTGGGCCAGACGGATGGGGAAAAAACATTCAGTACTTC. This codes for CASNPPLGPDGWGKNIQYF. The rearrangement uses TRBV21-1 and TRBJ2-4. TRBV21-1 is a listed pseudogene. The CDR3 consists of 19 residues.

This sequence joins TRBV6-1 and TRBJ1-4, with a possible D match to TRBD1 (5 bases). The CDR3 spans 14 residues. Trimming removed 7 bases at V and 0 bases at J, with 9 bases between. Germline V CDR1 and CDR2: MNHNS, SASEGT. CDR3 bases: TGTGCCAGCAATTCAGGGTCAACTAATGAAAAACTGTTTTTT. Its protein is CASNSGSTNEKLFF.

In this sample, this clone turned up once. J is TRBJ2-3 and V is TRBV4-3; 7 bases fit TRBD2. CDR1 LGHNA and CDR2 YSLEER come from the germline V gene. V shed 3 bases and J 4 bases; nucleotides not matched to a gene: 7. The CDR3 loop spans 15 amino acids. Here the CDR3 reads CASSHLTRGSDTQYF. CDR3 sequence (DNA): TGCGCCAGCAGCCACCTAACGCGGGGGTCAGATACGCAGTATTTT.

This clone has only one observation. CDR3 coding DNA: TGTGCCAGCAGCTTCGGGGGGATAGGTGGCTACACCTTC. This encodes CASSFGGIGGYTF. This chain links TRBV5-4 with TRBJ1-2; tentatively, D is TRBD1 (5 bases). Germline lookup yields CDR1 SGHNT and CDR2 YYREEE (reference sequence). The V end lost 2 bases, the J end lost 7 bases, and 12 bases lay between the germline ends. CDR3 size: 13 residues.

The chain is built from TRBV11-2 and TRBJ2-1; 9 nucleotides match TRBD2. CDR1 and CDR2 from the germline V gene are SGHAT and FQNNGV. Trimming removed 1 base from V and 10 bases from J; junction bases left unmatched: 11. The CDR3 loop spans 16 amino acids. The CDR3 sequence: CASSLGSGGPSWEQFF. In DNA, the CDR3 is TGTGCCAGCAGCTTAGGGAGCGGGGGGCCGTCGTGGGAGCAGTTCTTC.

The rearrangement joins TRBV11-3 to TRBJ2-5; either TRBD1 or TRBD2 may fit D (6 bases each). Germline CDR1 reads SGHNT; CDR2 reads YENEEA. CDR3 length: 16 amino acids. V gave up 5 bases and J gave up 5 bases, with 21 bases separating them. The CDR3 loop reads CASSHRRGGGGETQYF. CDR3 sequence (DNA): TGTGCCAGCAGCCACAGAAGGGGCGGAGGGGGTGAGACCCAGTACTTC.

This clone occurred once. The chain joins TRBV6-5 to TRBJ2-1; D perhaps matches TRBD2 (5 bases). CDR1 is MNHEY and CDR2 is SVGAGI in the germline V gene. V was trimmed by 1 base and J by 0 bases, leaving 10 bases between them. There are 16 residues in the CDR3. For the CDR3, the DNA is TGTGCCAGCAGTTACTACGGGGTTAGCTCCTACAATGAGCAGTTCTTC. The encoded protein is CASSYYGVSSYNEQFF.

This sequence joins TRBV5-5 and TRBJ2-7; 8 positions agree with TRBD1. Germline assignment: CDR1 SGHKS and CDR2 YYEKEE (reference sequence). This CDR3 contains 15 residues. The ends lost 4 bases at V and 3 bases at J; junction bases unmatched: 9. The CDR3 DNA is TGTGCCAGCAGCCCGCCGTCAGGGGGCGGCTACGAGCAGTACTTC. The encoded protein is CASSPPSGGGYEQYF.

The CDR3 loop reads CASSPTAGADTQYF. CDR3 sequence (DNA): TGCGCCAGCAGCCCGACGGCAGGGGCAGATACGCAGTATTTT. The chain carries TRBV5-1 and TRBJ2-3, with D possibly being TRBD1 (6 bases). CDR3 size: 14 residues. Trimming cost V 4 bases and J 4 bases, with 13 bases left between them. Germline lookup yields CDR1 SGHRS and CDR2 YFSETQ.

The chain joins TRBV15 to TRBJ2-1, with TRBD1 matching 9 bases. Germline CDR1 is LNHNV and CDR2 is YYDKDF (reference sequence). CDR3 length equals 16 residues. Trimming removed 4 bases from V and 7 bases from J; junction bases left unmatched: 11. The CDR3 here is CATSKAGTGRRNEQFF. Written as DNA, the CDR3 is TGTGCCACCAGCAAAGCAGGGACAGGGCGTAGGAATGAGCAGTTCTTC.

This rearrangement joins TRBV6-6 to TRBJ1-1, with D unclear. V was cut by 4 bases and J by 1 base, with 13 bases left in between. Germline values: CDR1 MNHNY, CDR2 SVGAGI (reference sequence). The CDR3 contains 15 residues. The CDR3 sequence: CASSFSPRRNTEAFF. The CDR3 nucleotides read TGTGCCAGCAGTTTTTCCCCTAGGCGGAACACTGAAGCTTTCTTT.

In DNA, the CDR3 is TGTGCCAGCAGTTTTTCTAGCGGGGGGGCTCAGACCCAGTACTTC. Translated, it gives CASSFSSGGAQTQYF. The chain joins TRBV28 to TRBJ2-5, with 12 bases that match TRBD2. The CDR3 length is 15 residues. V was pared by 3 bases and J by 6 bases, with 5 bases of the junction left unmatched. Germline CDR1 is MDHEN and CDR2 is SYDVKM. Supplemented by reference TRBV28 and TRBJ2-5, the full variable domain reads DVKVTQSSRYLVKRTGEKVFLECVQDMDHENMFWYRQDPGLGLRLIYFSYDVKMKEKGDIPEGYSVSREKKERFSLILESASTNQTSMYLCASSFSSGGAQTQYFGPGTRLLVL.